This TCR beta chain appears in the sequencing data of a study of blood T cell repertoires in COVID-19. TCRdb's table, derived via immunoSEQ multiplex PCR, lists solely in-frame clones and lacks some. The sample gives over 70,000 clones, less than 85% of which show up once; roughly 6.6% is in the top ten. The germline V gene encodes CDR1 SGHRS and CDR2 YFSETQ. V was clipped by 4 bases and J by 5 bases; unmatched bases: 11. The CDR3 length is 15 residues. The TCR was taken from a man in his 70s with acute or convalescent COVID-19. Material: peripheral blood. The chain recombines TRBV5-1 with TRBJ1-1, with TRBD1 matching 7 bases. The CDR3 DNA follows: TGCGCCAGCAGCCCATATACAGGGGCCCGGACTGAAGCTTTCTTT. This encodes CASSPYTGARTEAFF.